What follows are 19 T cell receptor beta chains derived from one specimen sequenced in a study of brain T cells in children with intractable seizures. The method was immunoSEQ multiplex PCR; TCRdb's version includes in-frame clones alone and lacks a portion of them. Among 340,000 or so clones listed, about 94% were seen once. Indicated time point: blood from clinic visit 5 months post-surgery; TSC patient then seizure free. The material was peripheral blood, obtained 4 to 5 months after surgery. The receptors were gathered from a boy under two years old with tuberous sclerosis and intractable seizures.

This chain connects TRBV7-2 to TRBJ2-7; no definite D call. Deletions cut 4 bases from V and 6 bases from J, with 13 bases between. Germline lookup yields CDR1 SGHTA and CDR2 FQGNSA. The CDR3 extends over 13 amino acids. The chain's CDR3 is CASSSNGRAEQYF. In nucleotides, the CDR3 is TGTGCCAGCAGCTCGAATGGTAGGGCCGAGCAGTACTTC.

The chain links TRBV9 to TRBJ2-5; 10 positions agree with TRBD2. The V and J ends lost 0 bases and 4 bases, in that order; junction bases with no gene match: 9. Germline V gives CDR1 SGDLS, CDR2 YYNGEE. The CDR3 contains 17 residues. CDR3 in amino acids: CASSVGEAGGPSETQYF. The CDR3, as DNA: TGTGCCAGCAGCGTAGGAGAAGCGGGAGGGCCCTCAGAGACCCAGTACTTC. Drawing the rest from reference TRBV9 and TRBJ2-5, the complete variable domain is DSGVTQTPKHLITATGQRVTLRCSPRSGDLSVYWYQQSLDQGLQFLIQYYNGEERAKGNILERFSAQQFPDLHSELNLSSLELGDSALYFCASSVGEAGGPSETQYFGPGTRLLVL.

The rearrangement links TRBV10-3 to TRBJ1-2, with 7 nucleotides matching TRBD1. CDR3 length: 15 amino acids. Germline values: CDR1 ENHRY, CDR2 SYGVKD. The V and J ends lost 3 bases and 3 bases, in that order; junction bases with no gene match: 7. The CDR3 nucleotides read TGTGCCATCAGTGACCACGACAGGGAATACTATGGCTACACCTTC. It is translated as CAISDHDREYYGYTF.

J is TRBJ1-5 and V is TRBV6-1; D unresolved. Germline CDR1 reads MNHNS; CDR2 reads SASEGT. The V end lost 3 bases, the J end lost 3 bases, and 6 bases lay between the germline ends. The CDR3 has 13 amino acids. As DNA, the CDR3 is TGTGCCAGCAGTGAGGCTCCCAATCAGCCCCAGCATTTT. This sequence encodes CASSEAPNQPQHF.

The chain employs TRBV30 and TRBJ2-1; 12 bases map to TRBD2. The CDR3 runs 15 residues. V lost 4 bases to trimming and J lost 5 bases; unmatched junction nucleotides: 6. Germline loops: CDR1 GTSNPN, CDR2 SVGIG (reference sequence). The CDR3 nucleotides read TGTGCCTGGACCCGGACTAGCGGGGCCCACAATGAGCAGTTCTTC. It encodes CAWTRTSGAHNEQFF.

V is TRBV5-4 and J is TRBJ2-6; TRBD1 matches 9 bases. Germline CDR1 reads SGHNT; CDR2 reads YYREEE (reference sequence). CDR3 length: 19 amino acids. The V and J ends lost 4 bases and 0 bases, in that order; junction bases with no gene match: 11. In nucleotides, the CDR3 is TGTGCCAGCAGCGATACGGGACAGGGCGCTGGCTCTGGGGCCAACGTCCTGACTTTC. It codes for CASSDTGQGAGSGANVLTF.

The chain couples TRBV19 to TRBJ2-1; 8 positions match TRBD2. Trimming at V came to 2 bases and at J to 3 bases, leaving 3 bases not matched to a gene. Germline V lookup: CDR1 LNHDA, CDR2 SQIVND (reference sequence). The CDR3 has 15 residues. This CDR3 is CASSISGGIYNEQFF. As DNA, the CDR3 is TGTGCCAGTAGTATATCGGGAGGGATCTACAATGAGCAGTTCTTC. The full variable domain, with the rest looked up from reference TRBV19 and TRBJ2-1, is DGGITQSPKYLFRKEGQNVTLSCEQNLNHDAMYWYRQDPGQGLRLIYYSQIVNDFQKGDIAEGYSVSREKKESFPLTVTSAQKNPTAFYLCASSISGGIYNEQFFGPGTRLTVL.

V usage is TRBV7-9 and J usage is TRBJ2-5; D is perhaps TRBD2 (6 bases). Germline loops: CDR1 SEHNR, CDR2 FQNEAQ (reference sequence). V was trimmed by 0 bases and J by 4 bases, leaving 6 bases between them. There are 13 residues in the CDR3. The CDR3 sequence: CASSLAGLETQYF. The CDR3 nucleotides read TGTGCCAGCAGCTTAGCGGGACTAGAGACCCAGTACTTC.

The chain carries TRBV6-6 and TRBJ2-7; 10 bases agree with TRBD1. The V gene end was trimmed by 2 bases and the J gene end by 4 bases; junction bases not matched to a gene: 2. CDR1 MNHNY and CDR2 SVGAGI come from the germline V gene (reference sequence). This CDR3 spans 14 amino acids. The CDR3 nucleotides are TGTGCCAGCAGTTACGGGGACAGGGGTTACGAGCAGTACTTC. Its protein is CASSYGDRGYEQYF.

This clone has a handful of counts. The chain employs TRBV15 and TRBJ1-5; 10 bases fit TRBD1. This CDR3 is 17 amino acids long. Germline assignment: CDR1 LNHNV and CDR2 YYDKDF (reference sequence). J lost 3 bases, V lost 2 bases, and 7 bases had no gene match. Here the CDR3 DNA reads TGTGCCACCAGCAGACTTAGACAGGGGGCGATCAATCAGCCCCAGCATTTT. Encoded protein: CATSRLRQGAINQPQHF.

The rearrangement joins TRBV11-3 to TRBJ1-2; weak D call: TRBD1 (5 bases). Trimming left V 3 bases short and J 3 bases short, with 14 bases between. Germline V gene sequence: CDR1 SGHNT, CDR2 YENEEA. The CDR3 contains 15 residues. The CDR3 bases are TGTGCCAGCAGCTTCGGACGGACAAGGGACTATGGCTACACCTTC. It translates to CASSFGRTRDYGYTF.

V gene TRBV10-3 combines with J gene TRBJ2-3, with 9 bases fitting TRBD1. V lost 10 bases and J lost 6; bases outside the gene matches: 14. Germline V CDR1 and CDR2: ENHRY, SYGVKD. The CDR3 is 15 amino acids. The CDR3 DNA is TGTGCCACTAGGCGACAGGGGGGAGAGTCGGATACGCAGTATTTT. Its translation: CATRRQGGESDTQYF.

The chain carries TRBV5-8 and TRBJ1-2; D is unresolved. The germline V gene has CDR1 SGHTS and CDR2 YDEGEE. The CDR3 extends over 13 amino acids. Trimming removed 4 bases at V and 5 bases at J, with 12 bases between. The CDR3 region is CASSGTQTYGYTF. In DNA, the CDR3 is TGTGCCAGCAGCGGAACACAGACGTATGGCTACACCTTC.

This chain uses TRBV27 with TRBJ1-5; 12 bases are shared with TRBD1. The CDR3 sequence is 16 residues long. V was clipped by 4 bases and J by 5 bases; unmatched bases: 6. CDR1 and CDR2 from the germline V gene are MNHEY and SMNVEV (reference sequence). The CDR3 loop reads CASSSGDRGLYQPQHF. Written as DNA, the CDR3 is TGTGCCAGCAGTTCCGGGGACAGGGGGCTCTATCAGCCCCAGCATTTT.

The CDR3 spells CASSLGNRGPKLNEQFF. CDR3 bases: TGTGCCAGCAGCTTAGGAAATAGGGGGCCAAAGTTGAATGAGCAGTTCTTC. The genes are TRBV7-8 and TRBJ2-1; 7 nucleotides agree with TRBD1. This CDR3 has 17 residues. Germline V CDR1 and CDR2: SGHVS, FQNEAQ. J was trimmed by 7 bases and V by 1 base; bases with no gene match: 13.

The chain links TRBV3-1 (or the pseudogene TRBV3-2) to TRBJ1-6; D remains ambiguous. Germline V CDR1 and CDR2: LGHDT, YNNKEL (reference sequence). V lost 3 bases and J 2 bases, leaving 11 bases between the germline ends. This CDR3 is built from 16 residues. DNA of the CDR3: TGTGCCAGCAGCCACCTCGGGTCTACCTATAATTCACCCCTCCACTTT. It translates to CASSHLGSTYNSPLHF.

The CDR3 DNA reads as TGTGCCAGCAGCAAATTAGAGACCACTCGGAATGGCTACACCTTC. This gives the protein CASSKLETTRNGYTF. This chain uses TRBV21-1 with TRBJ1-2. TRBV21-1 represents a pseudogene. The CDR3 sequence is 15 residues long.

The chain recombines TRBV24-1 with TRBJ1-2; D unclear. CDR1 KGHDR and CDR2 SFDVKD come from the germline V gene. The CDR3 is 14 residues long. The V gene lost 4 bases and the J gene lost 0 bases, with 8 bases spanning the gap. The CDR3 nucleotides are TGTGCCACCAGTGACGGCACCGCTAACTATGGCTACACCTTC. Translated, it gives CATSDGTANYGYTF.

The V call is TRBV7-9, the J call TRBJ2-5; D not certain. CDR1 is SEHNR and CDR2 is FQNEAQ in the germline V gene (reference sequence). Deletions cut 0 bases from V and 5 bases from J, with 4 bases between. CDR3 size: 12 residues. DNA of the CDR3: TGTGCCAGCAGCTTAGCTGGGGAGACCCAGTACTTC. Its protein product is CASSLAGETQYF.